The rows below give T cell receptor beta chains drawn from one sample of a study of blood T cell repertoires in COVID-19. TCRdb's copy holds only in-frame clones and misses some; the assay was immunoSEQ multiplex PCR. Among 150,000 or so clones listed, about 83% were seen once. Sequenced sample: peripheral blood. The receptor set was obtained from a human donor in a cohort sampled during active COVID-19. Both conserved end residues are part of each CDR3. Fields, in order: D gene, CDR3 length, V gene, J gene, clone size, CDR3 protein, CDR3 DNA. A D gene is named only where the DNA matches it firmly. Clone sizes are given selectively: once, few, many, or a class where the clone is expanded.

>NA|15|TRBV25-1|TRBJ2-3|NA
CASTIGAGSTDTQYF
TGTGCCAGCACAATCGGGGCGGGGAGCACAGATACGCAGTATTTT
>NA|14|TRBV2|TRBJ1-5|NA
CASIGGRGNQPQHF
TGTGCCAGCATCGGGGGGCGAGGTAATCAGCCCCAGCATTTT
>TRBD1|13|TRBV27|TRBJ1-5|NA
CARRRGTNQPQHF
TGTGCCAGACGCAGGGGGACCAATCAGCCCCAGCATTTT
>NA|16|TRBV5-4|TRBJ2-7|NA
CASSAPGTRSSYEQYF
TGTGCCAGCAGCGCTCCCGGGACAAGGAGCTCCTACGAGCAGTACTTC
>TRBD1|15|TRBV6-5|TRBJ1-2|NA
CASSPGTGGVYGYTF
TGTGCCAGCAGTCCCGGGACAGGGGGCGTCTATGGCTACACCTTC
>NA|17|TRBV5-6|TRBJ1-6|few
CASSYGGGSSYNSPLHF
TGTGCCAGCAGCTATGGGGGGGGAAGCTCCTATAATTCACCCCTCCACTTT
>TRBD1|15|TRBV5-8|TRBJ1-2|once
CASSRDRGYNYGYTF
TGTGCCAGCAGCCGGGACAGGGGTTATAACTATGGCTACACCTTC
>TRBD2|22|TRBV4-2|TRBJ2-3|NA
CASSQLRAVGLAGGPYTDTQYF
TGTGCCAGCAGCCAGCTGCGGGCCGTAGGGCTAGCGGGAGGGCCCTACACAGATACGCAGTATTTT
>NA|17|TRBV2|TRBJ2-7|NA
CASSLNLRTGKNDEQYF
TGTGCCAGCAGCCTTAACCTCCGAACAGGGAAGAACGACGAGCAGTACTTC
>NA|11|TRBV29-1|TRBJ1-2|once
CSATTVYGYTF
TGCAGCGCCACGACAGTATATGGCTACACCTTC
>NA|13|TRBV11-2|TRBJ2-7|NA
CASSRVRGGEQYF
TGTGCCAGCAGCCGAGTAAGAGGGGGCGAGCAGTACTTC
>TRBD2|16|TRBV4-2|TRBJ2-1|NA
CASSQDQVAGVNEQFF
TGTGCCAGCAGCCAAGACCAGGTAGCGGGAGTCAATGAGCAGTTCTTC
>NA|15|TRBV27|TRBJ1-3|NA
CASRSGGSTGNTIYF
TGTGCCAGCCGGTCGGGGGGAAGTACTGGAAACACCATATATTTT
>NA|14|TRBV10-3|TRBJ1-5|few
CAIRQEGRDQPQHF
TGTGCCATCCGGCAGGAGGGGAGGGATCAGCCCCAGCATTTT
>NA|15|TRBV28|TRBJ1-4|NA
CASSLSTGGDEKLFF
TGTGCCAGCAGTTTATCGACGGGGGGTGATGAAAAACTGTTTTTT
>TRBD1|14|TRBV6-5|TRBJ2-7|NA
CASSYLGTGGEQYF
TGTGCCAGCAGTTACCTAGGGACAGGGGGTGAGCAGTACTTC
>NA|15|TRBV30|TRBJ1-3|NA
CAWSVLGDSGNTIYF
TGTGCCTGGAGTGTACTCGGAGACTCTGGAAACACCATATATTTT
>NA|13|TRBV21-1|TRBJ1-4|NA
CAIWTGSAEKLFF
TGTGCCATCTGGACAGGATCAGCTGAAAAACTGTTTTTT
>TRBD2|16|TRBV3-1/TRBV3-2|TRBJ2-7|few
CASSQTSGGPTYEQYF
TGTGCCAGCAGCCAAACTAGCGGGGGTCCAACCTACGAGCAGTACTTC
>NA|16|TRBV24-1|TRBJ2-7|NA
CATSGGGGPGSYEQYF
TGTGCCACCAGTGGAGGGGGGGGCCCGGGATCCTACGAGCAGTACTTC
>TRBD2|16|TRBV4-1|TRBJ2-3|NA
CASSQDEGRGADTQYF
TGCGCCAGCAGCCAAGATGAGGGGAGGGGCGCAGATACGCAGTATTTT
>NA|13|TRBV19|TRBJ2-3|NA
CASSRGLTDTQYF
TGTGCCAGTAGTAGGGGCCTCACAGATACGCAGTATTTT
>NA|12|TRBV6-5|TRBJ2-5|NA
CASNYSGETQYF
TGTGCCAGCAATTATAGTGGAGAGACCCAGTACTTC
>NA|15|TRBV28|TRBJ2-3|NA
CASSLPSAHTDTQYF
TGTGCCAGCAGTTTACCTAGCGCTCACACAGATACGCAGTATTTT
>NA|15|TRBV19|TRBJ2-2|few
CASIEGRRNTGELFF
TGTGCCAGTATCGAGGGAAGGAGGAACACCGGGGAGCTGTTTTTT
>NA|13|TRBV19|TRBJ1-4|few
CASSIDRNEKLFF
TGTGCCAGTAGTATCGACAGGAATGAAAAACTGTTTTTT
>NA|13|TRBV3-1/TRBV3-2|TRBJ1-1|NA
CASSQDRVTEAFF
TGTGCCAGCAGCCAAGACAGGGTCACTGAAGCTTTCTTT
>TRBD2|16|TRBV7-2|TRBJ2-7|NA
CASSPHLAGGSREQYF
TGTGCCAGCAGCCCCCACCTAGCGGGGGGGAGTAGGGAGCAGTACTTC
>NA|15|TRBV11-2|TRBJ2-2|NA
CASSFFGGNTGELFF
TGTGCCAGCAGCTTCTTCGGGGGAAACACCGGGGAGCTGTTTTTT
>TRBD1|14|TRBV19|TRBJ1-5|few
CASWQGASNQPQHF
TGTGCCAGTTGGCAGGGGGCGAGCAATCAGCCCCAGCATTTT
>NA|15|TRBV28|TRBJ1-4|NA
CASSFGTGRNEKLFF
TGTGCCAGCAGTTTCGGGACCGGGAGAAATGAAAAACTGTTTTTT
>NA|14|TRBV7-3|TRBJ2-7|once
CASSLTGDSYEQYF
TGTGCCAGCAGCTTAACCGGGGACTCCTACGAGCAGTACTTC
>NA|15|TRBV7-9|TRBJ2-7|NA
CASSLGRRGEDEQYF
TGTGCCAGCAGCTTAGGAAGGCGGGGAGAAGACGAGCAGTACTTC
>TRBD1|15|TRBV5-1|TRBJ1-5|NA
CASSQGDSSNQPQHF
TGCGCCAGCAGCCAGGGGGACAGTAGCAATCAGCCCCAGCATTTT
>NA|18|TRBV5-1|TRBJ2-2|NA
CASSFALGGLSDTGELFF
TGCGCCAGCAGCTTTGCTTTGGGGGGGCTTTCGGACACCGGGGAGCTGTTTTTT
>NA|15|TRBV6-5|TRBJ2-5|NA
CASSYGRQAAETQYF
TGTGCCAGCAGTTACGGGAGACAGGCTGCAGAGACCCAGTACTTC
>NA|16|TRBV10-3|TRBJ2-3|NA
CAISESTGLGTDTQYF
TGTGCCATCAGTGAGTCAACGGGGTTAGGGACAGATACGCAGTATTTT
>TRBD1|14|TRBV5-4|TRBJ1-6|NA
CASSLTGVNSPLHF
TGTGCCAGCAGCTTAACAGGGGTTAATTCACCCCTCCACTTT
>TRBD2|15|TRBV9|TRBJ2-2|NA
CASSTPAGGTGELFF
TGTGCCAGCAGCACCCCTGCGGGGGGAACCGGGGAGCTGTTTTTT
>TRBD1|14|TRBV30|TRBJ2-7|NA
CAWAPGQGTYEQYF
TGTGCCTGGGCGCCGGGACAGGGGACCTACGAGCAGTACTTC
>NA|14|TRBV12-5|TRBJ2-7|NA
CASDPRQTPGEQYF
TGTGCTAGTGACCCCCGACAGACCCCTGGCGAGCAGTACTTC
>TRBD2|16|TRBV9|TRBJ2-2|NA
CASSGGLAGESGELFF
TGTGCCAGCAGCGGTGGACTAGCGGGAGAGTCCGGGGAGCTGTTTTTT
>TRBD1|14|TRBV10-3|TRBJ2-7|NA
CAATFDRGLHEQYF
TGTGCCGCCACTTTCGACAGGGGGCTGCACGAGCAGTACTTC
>TRBD1|18|TRBV5-4|TRBJ2-7|NA
CASSIFSGTGERPYEQYF
TGTGCCAGCAGCATATTCTCCGGGACAGGGGAACGCCCCTACGAGCAGTACTTC
>NA|16|TRBV7-9|TRBJ1-5|NA
CASSFRVPESNQPQHF
TGTGCCAGCAGCTTCAGGGTCCCTGAGAGCAATCAGCCCCAGCATTTT
>NA|15|TRBV6-1|TRBJ1-5|NA
CASSETGSGNQPQHF
TGTGCCAGCAGTGAAACAGGGTCGGGCAATCAGCCCCAGCATTTT
>NA|13|TRBV10-3|TRBJ1-4|NA
CAIKDSGNEKLFF
TGTGCCATCAAGGACAGCGGAAATGAAAAACTGTTTTTT
>TRBD1|15|TRBV6-5|TRBJ1-5|NA
CASRPGQGNFQPQHF
TGTGCCAGCAGACCGGGACAGGGGAATTTTCAGCCCCAGCATTTT
>TRBD2|17|TRBV7-8|TRBJ2-1|NA
CASSLARTSEGDNEQFF
TGTGCCAGCAGCTTAGCGCGGACTAGCGAAGGGGACAATGAGCAGTTCTTC
>TRBD1|17|TRBV5-1|TRBJ1-6|few
CASSAPRTGGEGSPLHF
TGCGCCAGCAGCGCTCCGCGGACAGGGGGCGAGGGTTCACCCCTCCACTTT
>NA|16|TRBV28|TRBJ1-3|NA
CASSLQVDSSGNTIYF
TGTGCCAGCAGTTTACAGGTGGATAGCTCTGGAAACACCATATATTTT
>TRBD1|13|TRBV12-3/TRBV12-4|TRBJ1-1|NA
CASSLGQGTEAFF
TGTGCCAGCAGTTTGGGACAGGGGACTGAAGCTTTCTTT
>NA|18|TRBV28|TRBJ1-1|NA
CASTSPRTIGDEDTEAFF
TGTGCCAGCACCTCCCCGCGGACTATAGGGGATGAGGACACTGAAGCTTTCTTT
>TRBD1|18|TRBV5-1|TRBJ1-4|NA
CASSFLFHTDRPNEKLFF
TGCGCCAGCAGCTTCTTATTCCACACGGACAGGCCTAATGAAAAACTGTTTTTT
>NA|15|TRBV9|TRBJ2-7|NA
CASSVDGGSSYEQYF
TGTGCCAGCAGCGTAGATGGGGGGTCGAGCTACGAGCAGTACTTC
>NA|12|TRBV28|TRBJ1-1|NA
CASSLLAGEAFF
TGTGCCAGCAGTTTATTGGCAGGGGAGGCTTTCTTT
>TRBD2|18|TRBV7-9|TRBJ2-4|NA
CASSFSGLAGLPKNIQYF
TGTGCCAGCAGCTTCTCGGGACTAGCGGGACTCCCTAAAAACATTCAGTACTTC
>TRBD2|14|TRBV7-9|TRBJ2-1|NA
CASSNRDYQNEQFF
TGTGCCAGCAGCAACCGGGACTACCAAAATGAGCAGTTCTTC
>TRBD1|13|TRBV19|TRBJ2-5|NA
CASSPDRVGTQYF
TGTGCCAGTAGTCCAGACAGGGTTGGGACCCAGTACTTC
>NA|15|TRBV6-5|TRBJ1-3|NA
CASSYSSGSGNTIYF
TGTGCCAGCAGTTACTCGTCAGGATCTGGAAACACCATATATTTT